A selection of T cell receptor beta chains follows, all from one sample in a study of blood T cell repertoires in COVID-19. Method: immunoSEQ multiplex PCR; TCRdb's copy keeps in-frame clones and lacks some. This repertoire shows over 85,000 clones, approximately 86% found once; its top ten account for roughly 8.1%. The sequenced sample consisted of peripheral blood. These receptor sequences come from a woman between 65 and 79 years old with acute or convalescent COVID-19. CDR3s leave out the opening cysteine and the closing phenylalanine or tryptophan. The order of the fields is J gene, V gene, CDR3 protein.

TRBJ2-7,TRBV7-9,ASSLDSAGQY
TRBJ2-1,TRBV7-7,ASSPGLAGWNEQF
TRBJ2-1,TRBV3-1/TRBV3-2,ASSQGVGAPYNEQF
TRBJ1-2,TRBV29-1,SVEGVHGYT
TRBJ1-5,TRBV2,ASSKTGNSNQPQH
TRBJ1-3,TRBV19,ASSPAPGGQGISGNTIY
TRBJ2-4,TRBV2,ASRGTSGRENIQY
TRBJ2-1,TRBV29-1,SVPQAGSYNEQF
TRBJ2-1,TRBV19,ASSIGQGLENEQF
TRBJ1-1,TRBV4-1,ASSHEPTGATEAF
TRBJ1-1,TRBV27,ASSLSSQGRTEAF
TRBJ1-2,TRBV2,ASIRDRVDYGYT
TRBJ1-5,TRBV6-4,ASSDPREDSNQPQH
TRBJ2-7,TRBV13,ASSSAGTYHYEQY
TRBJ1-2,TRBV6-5,ASRQTGSGNNGYT
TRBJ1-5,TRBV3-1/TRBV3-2,ASSNMYNQPQH
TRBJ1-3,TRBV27,ASSLAGFGNTIY
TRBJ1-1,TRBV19,ASRGTVNTEAF
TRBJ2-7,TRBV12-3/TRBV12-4,ASSLGLAGEQY
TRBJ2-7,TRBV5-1,ASSTAGGPSEQY
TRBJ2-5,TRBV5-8,ASSTRTRAGETQY
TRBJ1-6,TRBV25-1,ASKDRDNSPLH
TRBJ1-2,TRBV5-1,ASSGTRGPFSGYT
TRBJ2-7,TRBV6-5,ASSYFGGFYEQY
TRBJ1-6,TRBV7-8,ASSLVGVDSPLH
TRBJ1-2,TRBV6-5,ASSVTGGDGYT
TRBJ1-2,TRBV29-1,SVQDRGSGGYT
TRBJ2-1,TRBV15,ATSRAGDRGYNEQF
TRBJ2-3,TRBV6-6,ASSGQGTDTQY
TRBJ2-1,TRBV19,ASSMGGNAYNEQF
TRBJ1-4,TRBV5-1,ASGATGDTNNEKLF
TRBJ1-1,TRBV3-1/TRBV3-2,ASSQDGTRLGAF
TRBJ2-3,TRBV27,ASSLRRSTDTQY
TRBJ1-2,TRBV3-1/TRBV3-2,ASSPTANYGYT
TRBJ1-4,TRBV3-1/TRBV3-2,ASSQAPRTGGVAREKLF
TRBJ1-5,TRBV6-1,ASSEAEGSSGGEQPQH
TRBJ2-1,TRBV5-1,ASNDLRMNEQF
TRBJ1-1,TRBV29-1,SVERTGTEAF
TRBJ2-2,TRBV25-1,ASSDRGRAGELF
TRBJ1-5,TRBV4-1,ASSQGYTGISQPQH
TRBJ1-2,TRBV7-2,ASSLRGGPRGYGYT
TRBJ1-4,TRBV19,ASSKTELQGEKLF
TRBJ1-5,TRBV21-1,ASSKGMDSDYSNQPQH
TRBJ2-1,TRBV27,ASSSGQGYNEQF
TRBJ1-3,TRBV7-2,ASSLRGQSSGNTIY
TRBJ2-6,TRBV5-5,ASRLNPGQGSSGANVLT
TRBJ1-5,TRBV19,ASNLGREFMTQH
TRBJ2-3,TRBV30,AWSLTDTQY
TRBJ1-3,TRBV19,ASMRQGSLSGNTIY
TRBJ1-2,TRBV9,ASSPWTGSGYT
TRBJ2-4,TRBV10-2,ASKLRQRDIQY
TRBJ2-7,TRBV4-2,ASSPLAGDAGEQY
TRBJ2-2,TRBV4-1,ASSRDQVTGELF
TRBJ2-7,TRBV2,ASSREAYEQY
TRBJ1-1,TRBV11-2,ASSLTPGQNEAF